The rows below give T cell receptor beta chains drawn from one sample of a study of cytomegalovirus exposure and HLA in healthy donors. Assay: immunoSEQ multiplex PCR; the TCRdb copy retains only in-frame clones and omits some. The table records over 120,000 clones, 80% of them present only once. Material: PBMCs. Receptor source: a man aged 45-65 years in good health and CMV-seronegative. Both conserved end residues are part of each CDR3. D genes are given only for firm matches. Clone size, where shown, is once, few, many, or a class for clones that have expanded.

CDR3nt: TGTGCCAGCAGCTTAGCGGAGGGGAGGGTCGATGGCTACACCTTC; CDR3aa: CASSLAEGRVDGYTF; d_gene: .; v_gene: TRBV11-3; abundance: .; j_gene: TRBJ1-2; len: 15
CDR3nt: TGTGCCAGCACCCAAGGACAGGGGAATGGCTACACCTTC; CDR3aa: CASTQGQGNGYTF; d_gene: TRBD1; v_gene: TRBV5-4; abundance: .; j_gene: TRBJ1-2; len: 13
CDR3nt: TGTGCCAGCAGCCGAGACAGGGTTAATGAAAAACTGTTTTTT; CDR3aa: CASSRDRVNEKLFF; d_gene: TRBD1; v_gene: TRBV7-2; abundance: .; j_gene: TRBJ1-4; len: 14
CDR3nt: TGTGCCACCCGAGGGGGCAATCCTGGAAACACCATATATTTT; CDR3aa: CATRGGNPGNTIYF; d_gene: TRBD1; v_gene: TRBV2; abundance: .; j_gene: TRBJ1-3; len: 14
CDR3nt: TGTGCCAGCAGCCTAGACTATGGCTACACCTTC; CDR3aa: CASSLDYGYTF; d_gene: .; v_gene: TRBV5-4; abundance: .; j_gene: TRBJ1-2; len: 11
CDR3nt: TGTGCCAGCAGCTTTCGTGGCAGCACAGATACGCAGTATTTT; CDR3aa: CASSFRGSTDTQYF; d_gene: .; v_gene: TRBV9; abundance: .; j_gene: TRBJ2-3; len: 14
CDR3nt: TGTGCCAGCTCACCACCGATAGAAGCTGGCTACACCTTC; CDR3aa: CASSPPIEAGYTF; d_gene: .; v_gene: TRBV18; abundance: .; j_gene: TRBJ1-2; len: 13
CDR3nt: TGCAGCGTCGTACAGGGGGCGAACACTGAAGCTTTCTTT; CDR3aa: CSVVQGANTEAFF; d_gene: TRBD1; v_gene: TRBV29-1; abundance: .; j_gene: TRBJ1-1; len: 13
CDR3nt: TGCGCCAGCAGCCAGAGGACTAGCGGGAATCAAGAGACCCAGTACTTC; CDR3aa: CASSQRTSGNQETQYF; d_gene: TRBD2; v_gene: TRBV4-1; abundance: .; j_gene: TRBJ2-5; len: 16
CDR3nt: TGTGCCAGCAATTCAAGAGACAGGGGGCACGAGCAGTACTTC; CDR3aa: CASNSRDRGHEQYF; d_gene: TRBD1; v_gene: TRBV28; abundance: .; j_gene: TRBJ2-7; len: 14
CDR3nt: TGTGCCAGCAAGCCACAGGGTAAGAGCAATCAGCCCCAGCATTTT; CDR3aa: CASKPQGKSNQPQHF; d_gene: .; v_gene: TRBV28; abundance: .; j_gene: TRBJ1-5; len: 15
CDR3nt: TGTGCCAGCTCACCACTGTCAGGCTTTTCTCAAGAGACCCAGTACTTC; CDR3aa: CASSPLSGFSQETQYF; d_gene: .; v_gene: TRBV18; abundance: .; j_gene: TRBJ2-5; len: 16
CDR3nt: TGTGCTAGTGGTTTGTTACAGGGAAATCAGCCCCAGCATTTT; CDR3aa: CASGLLQGNQPQHF; d_gene: .; v_gene: TRBV12-5; abundance: .; j_gene: TRBJ1-5; len: 14
CDR3nt: TGTGCCAGCACGGCGACTAGGATGAACACTGAAGCTTTCTTT; CDR3aa: CASTATRMNTEAFF; d_gene: .; v_gene: TRBV2; abundance: .; j_gene: TRBJ1-1; len: 14
CDR3nt: TGTGCCAGCAGTTACTCGACAGGAATAAACACTGAAGCTTTCTTT; CDR3aa: CASSYSTGINTEAFF; d_gene: .; v_gene: TRBV6-6; abundance: few; j_gene: TRBJ1-1; len: 15
CDR3nt: TGTGCCAGCAGCACCCTCGGGGGCTCTGGAAACACCATATATTTT; CDR3aa: CASSTLGGSGNTIYF; d_gene: .; v_gene: TRBV9; abundance: .; j_gene: TRBJ1-3; len: 15
CDR3nt: TGTGCCAGCTCACCCCGCGGAGAAGAGACCCAGTACTTC; CDR3aa: CASSPRGEETQYF; d_gene: .; v_gene: TRBV18; abundance: .; j_gene: TRBJ2-5; len: 13
CDR3nt: TGTGCCAGCAGCTTGCGGACTAGTCGCGACACCGGGGAGCTGTTTTTT; CDR3aa: CASSLRTSRDTGELFF; d_gene: TRBD2; v_gene: TRBV5-4; abundance: .; j_gene: TRBJ2-2; len: 16
CDR3nt: TGCGCCAGCAGCCAGGGCCTTTTAAGCAAAGACAAAAACATTCAGTACTTC; CDR3aa: CASSQGLLSKDKNIQYF; d_gene: .; v_gene: TRBV4-1; abundance: .; j_gene: TRBJ2-4; len: 17
CDR3nt: TGTGCCAGCAGCTTGGGGCTAGCGGGAACAGATACGCAGTATTTT; CDR3aa: CASSLGLAGTDTQYF; d_gene: TRBD2; v_gene: TRBV5-6; abundance: .; j_gene: TRBJ2-3; len: 15
CDR3nt: TGTGCCAGCAGCCCCCGGGACAGACAATTCGACATGAACACTGAAGCTTTCTTT; CDR3aa: CASSPRDRQFDMNTEAFF; d_gene: TRBD1; v_gene: TRBV7-3; abundance: .; j_gene: TRBJ1-1; len: 18
CDR3nt: TGTGCCTGGAGTGTGTCGCGGGAGGATCAAGAGACCCAGTACTTC; CDR3aa: CAWSVSREDQETQYF; d_gene: TRBD2; v_gene: TRBV30; abundance: .; j_gene: TRBJ2-5; len: 15
CDR3nt: TGTGCCAGCAGCAAGGAATGGGGACAGTTAAACTATGGCTACACCTTC; CDR3aa: CASSKEWGQLNYGYTF; d_gene: TRBD1; v_gene: TRBV7-9; abundance: .; j_gene: TRBJ1-2; len: 16
CDR3nt: TGCGCCAGCAGCCTTCAGGGAGGGCGGGAAAAACTGTTTTTT; CDR3aa: CASSLQGGREKLFF; d_gene: .; v_gene: TRBV5-1; abundance: few; j_gene: TRBJ1-4; len: 14
CDR3nt: TGTGCCAGCAGCTTGGGGACTAGCGGGGGGGTAAGAGAGACCCAGTACTTC; CDR3aa: CASSLGTSGGVRETQYF; d_gene: TRBD2; v_gene: TRBV5-4; abundance: .; j_gene: TRBJ2-5; len: 17
CDR3nt: TGTGCCTGGAGTGGACTAGCGGGGTTCACCGGGGAGCTGTTTTTT; CDR3aa: CAWSGLAGFTGELFF; d_gene: TRBD2; v_gene: TRBV30; abundance: .; j_gene: TRBJ2-2; len: 15
CDR3nt: TGTGCCAGCAGACCGGGGAGATGGCAAGAGACCCAGTACTTC; CDR3aa: CASRPGRWQETQYF; d_gene: .; v_gene: TRBV28; abundance: .; j_gene: TRBJ2-5; len: 14
CDR3nt: TGTGCCAGCAGCTTTAGGACAGGGGTAACCTACGAGCAGTACTTC; CDR3aa: CASSFRTGVTYEQYF; d_gene: TRBD1; v_gene: TRBV5-6; abundance: once; j_gene: TRBJ2-7; len: 15
CDR3nt: TGTGCCAGCAGCCCCGGGACTAGTAACGCCGGGGAGCTGTTTTTT; CDR3aa: CASSPGTSNAGELFF; d_gene: TRBD2; v_gene: TRBV5-4; abundance: .; j_gene: TRBJ2-2; len: 15
CDR3nt: TGTGCCAGCAGTTTACAGGGTGCCGAGCAGTACTTC; CDR3aa: CASSLQGAEQYF; d_gene: .; v_gene: TRBV27; abundance: .; j_gene: TRBJ2-7; len: 12
CDR3nt: TGTGCCTGGAGTGTATGGACCCCGCATACTAGCGGGGGCCCACTCGGCACAGATACGCAGTATTTT; CDR3aa: CAWSVWTPHTSGGPLGTDTQYF; d_gene: TRBD2; v_gene: TRBV30; abundance: .; j_gene: TRBJ2-3; len: 22
CDR3nt: TGTGCCAGTGATACCGGGACTAGTAACTCCTACGAGCAGTACTTC; CDR3aa: CASDTGTSNSYEQYF; d_gene: TRBD2; v_gene: TRBV19; abundance: .; j_gene: TRBJ2-7; len: 15
CDR3nt: TGTGCCAGCAGCTTGGGGCTAGCGGGAGGCGTAGGGGAGACCCAGTACTTC; CDR3aa: CASSLGLAGGVGETQYF; d_gene: TRBD2; v_gene: TRBV5-4; abundance: .; j_gene: TRBJ2-5; len: 17
CDR3nt: TGTGCCAGCAGCGTCGGGACTAGCGGGTACACCGGGGAGCTGTTTTTT; CDR3aa: CASSVGTSGYTGELFF; d_gene: TRBD2; v_gene: TRBV7-9; abundance: .; j_gene: TRBJ2-2; len: 16
CDR3nt: TGTGCCAGCAGCAAGAGGGAGGGCCAGGATACGCAGTATTTT; CDR3aa: CASSKREGQDTQYF; d_gene: TRBD2; v_gene: TRBV11-3; abundance: .; j_gene: TRBJ2-3; len: 14
CDR3nt: TGTGCCTGGAGTCCCGGGACTAGCGGGGGGAGCACAGATACGCAGTATTTT; CDR3aa: CAWSPGTSGGSTDTQYF; d_gene: TRBD2; v_gene: TRBV30; abundance: .; j_gene: TRBJ2-3; len: 17
CDR3nt: TGTGCCAGCAGCAGGGGACTAGAGGGGAACGAGCAGTACTTC; CDR3aa: CASSRGLEGNEQYF; d_gene: TRBD2; v_gene: TRBV5-4; abundance: .; j_gene: TRBJ2-7; len: 14
CDR3nt: TGTGCCAGCAGCCCCGGAGGGCCCATTGGAGGCGAGCAGTACTTC; CDR3aa: CASSPGGPIGGEQYF; d_gene: .; v_gene: TRBV7-9; abundance: .; j_gene: TRBJ2-7; len: 15
CDR3nt: TGCAGCGTTGATGTCGGGACAGGATATAATGAGCAGTTCTTC; CDR3aa: CSVDVGTGYNEQFF; d_gene: TRBD1; v_gene: TRBV29-1; abundance: .; j_gene: TRBJ2-1; len: 14
CDR3nt: TGTGCCAGCAGCGCCGGGACAGGGGGGAACACTGAAGCTTTCTTT; CDR3aa: CASSAGTGGNTEAFF; d_gene: TRBD1; v_gene: TRBV6-1; abundance: .; j_gene: TRBJ1-1; len: 15
CDR3nt: TGTGCCAGCAGCCTTGGGGGGGGCCCCGGGGCCTACAATGAGCAGTTCTTC; CDR3aa: CASSLGGGPGAYNEQFF; d_gene: .; v_gene: TRBV7-2; abundance: once; j_gene: TRBJ2-1; len: 17
CDR3nt: TGCAGCGTTGAGCCTAATAAGGGGGCAGATACGCAGTATTTT; CDR3aa: CSVEPNKGADTQYF; d_gene: .; v_gene: TRBV29-1; abundance: .; j_gene: TRBJ2-3; len: 14
CDR3nt: TGTGCCAGCAGCTTGACCGGGACACCGTTCCAAGGCTACACCTTC; CDR3aa: CASSLTGTPFQGYTF; d_gene: .; v_gene: TRBV9; abundance: once; j_gene: TRBJ1-2; len: 15
CDR3nt: TGCGCCAGCAGCTTCCGGCCCGGGGCTGAAGCTTTCTTT; CDR3aa: CASSFRPGAEAFF; d_gene: .; v_gene: TRBV5-1; abundance: .; j_gene: TRBJ1-1; len: 13
CDR3nt: TGTGCCAGCAGCCGGGGGACAGGTGATACCGGGGAGCTGTTTTTT; CDR3aa: CASSRGTGDTGELFF; d_gene: TRBD1; v_gene: TRBV7-9; abundance: .; j_gene: TRBJ2-2; len: 15
CDR3nt: TGTGCCAGCAGCCAGGGACTAGCGGGAAGGGAGACCCAGTACTTC; CDR3aa: CASSQGLAGRETQYF; d_gene: TRBD2; v_gene: TRBV7-6; abundance: .; j_gene: TRBJ2-5; len: 15